The 9 T cell receptor beta chains presented below share a single source sample, sequenced in a study of cytomegalovirus exposure and HLA in healthy donors. Researchers ran the PCR with 60 Vbeta and 13 Jbeta primers. Data came from immunoSEQ multiplex PCR; TCRdb stores just in-frame clones and leaves some out. The table lists 150,000 or so clones. Source material: PBMCs. These receptors were obtained from a young woman in good health and CMV-seronegative.

The genes are TRBV19 and TRBJ1-1; 7 nucleotides line up with TRBD1. In germline, CDR1 is LNHDA, CDR2 SQIVND (reference sequence). There are 15 residues in the CDR3. V lost 4 bases to trimming and J lost 1 base; unmatched junction nucleotides: 6. The CDR3 here is CASSRGWTGNTEAFF. Written as DNA, the CDR3 is TGTGCCAGTAGTAGGGGGTGGACAGGGAACACTGAAGCTTTCTTT.

This sequence joins TRBV5-1 and TRBJ2-5, with 8 nucleotides matching TRBD1. V shed 2 bases, J shed 1 base, and the junction held 4 bases outside the gene matches. The length of the CDR3 is 15 residues. Looked up from germline, CDR1 is SGHRS and CDR2 is YFSETQ. The CDR3 region is CASSFPGQAQETQYF. Written as DNA, the CDR3 is TGCGCCAGCAGCTTCCCGGGACAGGCCCAAGAGACCCAGTACTTC. The full variable domain, in which reference TRBV5-1 and TRBJ2-5 provide the parts outside the CDR3, is KAGVTQTPRYLIKTRGQQVTLSCSPISGHRSVSWYQQTPGQGLQFLFEYFSETQRNKGNFPGRFSGRQFSNSRSEMNVSTLELGDSALYLCASSFPGQAQETQYFGPGTRLLVL.

The V gene is TRBV7-9, the J gene TRBJ2-3, with D maybe TRBD2 (5 bases). CDR3 length equals 15 residues. The germline gives CDR1 SEHNR, CDR2 FQNEAQ (reference sequence). Between the trimmed V and J ends, which lost 5 bases and 3 bases, there was a span of 15 bases. CDR3 region: CASSGLGARTDTQYF. The CDR3 DNA sequence: TGTGCCAGCAGCGGACTGGGCGCGAGGACAGATACGCAGTATTTT.

The chain employs TRBV14 and TRBJ2-5, with a weak D call TRBD2 (5 bases). TRBJ2-7 matches the DNA end more closely, so the J call is doubtful. Germline assignment: CDR1 SGHDN and CDR2 FVKESK. This CDR3 has 13 amino acids. This chain's CDR3 is CASSQVGVYEQYF. CDR3 sequence (DNA): TGTGCCAGCAGCCAAGTCGGGGTCTACGAGCAGTACTTC.

V is TRBV11-2 and J is TRBJ1-3, with D maybe TRBD1 (6 bases). The ends were cut back, 5 bases at V and 0 bases at J, with 11 bases in the middle. The CDR3 loop spans 15 amino acids. CDR1 SGHAT and CDR2 FQNNGV come from the germline V gene. CDR3 bases: TGTGCCAGCAGCCCAACAGGGTACTCTGGAAACACCATATATTTT. Its translation is CASSPTGYSGNTIYF.

The rearrangement links TRBV6-5 to TRBJ2-7, with D possibly matching TRBD1 (6 bases). Per germline, CDR1 MNHEY and CDR2 SVGAGI. CDR3 size: 11 residues. V was cut by 5 bases and J by 9 bases, with 11 bases left in between. As DNA, the CDR3 is TGTGCCAGCAGTGACCCGACAGGGCAGTACTTC. Its protein is CASSDPTGQYF.

The rearrangement links TRBV19 to TRBJ2-3; TRBD2 matches at 11 bases. Germline V CDR1 and CDR2: LNHDA, SQIVND (reference sequence). The CDR3 consists of 16 residues. Trimming removed 5 bases from V and 2 bases from J; junction bases left unmatched: 6. The DNA of the CDR3 is TGTGCCAGTAGTGGCTCTAGCGGGAGGATCACAGATACGCAGTATTTT. Translating it yields CASSGSSGRITDTQYF.

V is TRBV6-1 and J is TRBJ2-7, with 10 nucleotides matching TRBD1. CDR1 is MNHNS and CDR2 is SASEGT in the germline V gene. The CDR3 spans 15 residues. Trimming took 10 bases from V and 3 from J; bases not matched to a gene: 12. The chain's CDR3 is CATKERTGGNYEQYF. Here the CDR3 DNA reads TGTGCCACCAAAGAGAGGACAGGGGGAAACTACGAGCAGTACTTC.

The CDR3 sequence is CASALDRGADTEAFF. CDR3 in DNA: TGTGCCAGCGCGCTAGACCGCGGGGCCGACACTGAAGCTTTCTTT. The V call is TRBV7-8, the J call TRBJ1-1, with D possibly being TRBD1 (5 bases). The germline V gene has CDR1 SGHVS and CDR2 FQNEAQ. The CDR3 has 15 amino acids. Trimming stripped 8 bases from V and 3 bases from J, with 19 bases between.